This T cell receptor (beta chain) was identified in a study of T cells in Graves' hyperthyroidism and ophthalmopathy. Germline V gene lookup returns CDR1 SGHKS and CDR2 YYEKEE (reference sequence). Trimming took 2 bases from V and 7 from J, leaving 19 bases between them. This CDR3 has 15 amino acids. The investigators amplified TCR beta CDR3 regions from RNA transcripts. In the first-round RT-PCR of the TCR CDR3, the HTBI primer set was used. TCRdb analysed the multiplex PCR reads with MiXCR anew, one entry per CDR3 protein. The data hold hundreds of thousands of distinct CDR3 sequences, with approximately 24% observed a single time.

The specimen was blood. The source of this sequence is a middle-aged woman with Graves' ophthalmopathy. The genes are TRBV5-5 and TRBJ2-7; tentative D call: TRBD2 (5 bases). In nucleotides, the CDR3 is TGTGCCAGCAGCTTCTACGAAATCTCGGGGATAGAGCAGTACTTC. This encodes CASSFYEISGIEQYF. The full variable domain, completed using reference TRBV5-5 and TRBJ2-7, is DAGVTQSPTHLIKTRGQQVTLRCSPISGHKSVSWYQQVLGQGPQFIFQYYEKEERGRGNFPDRFSARQFPNYSSELNVNALLLGDSALYLCASSFYEISGIEQYFGPGTRLTVT.